The present TCR beta chain was sequenced within a study of blood T cells in healthy people across ages. CDR1 and CDR2 (germline): SGHTA, FQGNSA. The CDR3 covers 15 residues. The use of a sample-barcoded 5' primer and a J-beta primer mix characterized a second PCR of about 7 to 12 cycles. A single record per CDR3 protein comes from TCRdb applying MiXCR to the 5' RACE reads. The table lists hundreds of thousands of distinct CDR3 sequences, approximately 22% of them singletons. This clonotype has a handful of counts. What it binds is unknown. This likely comes from a read error, as the CDR3 has no conserved phenylalanine or tryptophan at its end. General study findings and limits: The percentage of naive T cells correlated strongly with TCR beta diversity. The study regarded diversity estimates from one million T cells as underestimates.

The genes are TRBV7-2 and TRBJ2-1; D is ambiguous. The closer fit of TRBJ2-7 to the DNA end suggests the J call may be wrong. The receptor comes from a man aged 65 to 85 in good health. Sequences were obtained from blood. The CDR3, as DNA: TGTGCCAGCAGCTTAGCGCTAGGACCTTCTTTTAAGCAGTACGTC. Protein: CASSLALGPSFKQYV.